The 27 T cell receptor beta chains below all came from one sample that was sequenced in a study of T cells expressing NK-cell markers (dated by TCRdb to about 2020). Receptor libraries were prepared by 5' RACE. TCRdb names Illumina HiSeq 2000 as the instrument used. TCRdb reprocessed the reads, so every CDR3 protein sequence counts as one entry and DNA is not shown. This sample's table carries 350,000 to 400,000 distinct CDR3 sequences. The top ten hold approximately 12% of the sample. Sequencing used blood T cells: a sorted CD56 or NKG2C T cell subset, CD4+ or CD8+ T cells, or bulk PBMC T cells (not recorded which). Receptors were obtained from a woman between 50 and 59 years old in good health. Donor details come from another sample of the same person, matched by shared clones.

The CDR3 here is CASSSDQRGLEETQYF. This sequence joins TRBV25-1 and TRBJ2-5; TCRdb gives TRBD2 as the D gene, but with no DNA this cannot be confirmed. This CDR3 contains 16 residues. Per germline, CDR1 MGHDK and CDR2 SYGVNS.

V and J are TRBV20-1 and TRBJ2-5; there is no DNA to check the TCRdb D call of TRBD2. The germline CDR1 and CDR2 sequences are DFQATT and SNEGSKA (reference sequence). The CDR3 totals 15 residues. This CDR3 is CSARNSGGPKETQYF.

CDR3 sequence: CASSAGPGQGVWTQYF. The chain joins TRBV12-3 or TRBV12-4 to TRBJ2-5; the D call of TRBD1 rests on TCRdb alone, since no DNA is present to check it. CDR3 length equals 16 residues.

V usage is TRBV12-3 or TRBV12-4 and J usage is TRBJ1-6; absent DNA, TCRdb's TRBD1 call cannot be checked. There are 14 residues in the CDR3. The CDR3 reads CASSPPEMRSPLHF.

CDR3 residues: CASSPGQGIAGNQPQHF. This chain joins TRBV12-3 or TRBV12-4 and TRBJ1-5; TCRdb names TRBD1, which stays unverified in the absence of DNA. The CDR3 has 17 residues.

The chain recombines TRBV20-1 with TRBJ2-1; the D call of TRBD2 rests on TCRdb alone, since no DNA is present to check it. The CDR3 is 15 amino acids. Per germline, CDR1 DFQATT and CDR2 SNEGSKA (reference sequence). The CDR3 is CSARAVATSEREQFF.

The chain couples TRBV11-2 to TRBJ2-7. Germline V gene data show CDR1 as SGHAT and CDR2 as FQNNGV. The CDR3 has 14 residues. CDR3: CASSFFTKEVEQYF.

The chain uses TRBV2 and TRBJ2-5; lacking DNA, the TRBD1 call made by TCRdb goes unchecked. The CDR3 is 14 amino acids. Germline V gene sequence: CDR1 SNHLY, CDR2 FYNNEI. This CDR3 reads CASSGAEQGKTQYF.

This chain joins TRBV7-9 and TRBJ2-2. This CDR3 comprises 14 residues. In germline, CDR1 is SEHNR, CDR2 FQNEAQ (reference sequence). The CDR3 region is CASSLDGNTGELFF.

The V and J genes are TRBV6-1 and TRBJ2-3; TCRdb picks TRBD1, but there is no DNA to check that call. The CDR3 runs to 15 residues. Germline assignment: CDR1 MNHNS and CDR2 SASEGT. CDR3 amino acids: CASSRLRGDPDTQYF.

J is TRBJ2-5 and V is TRBV5-1. This CDR3 has 12 amino acids. Germline lookup yields CDR1 SGHRS and CDR2 YFSETQ. The CDR3 reads CASSFGSEKWYF. The full variable domain, its missing parts supplied by reference TRBV5-1 and TRBJ2-5, is KAGVTQTPRYLIKTRGQQVTLSCSPISGHRSVSWYQQTPGQGLQFLFEYFSETQRNKGNFPGRFSGRQFSNSRSEMNVSTLELGDSALYLCASSFGSEKWYFGPGTRLLVL.

This sequence joins TRBV20-1 and TRBJ2-3; TCRdb indicates TRBD2, and absent DNA this call remains unverified. In germline, CDR1 is DFQATT, CDR2 SNEGSKA (reference sequence). The CDR3 length is 15 residues. The CDR3 is CSARASGGGTDTQYF.

The chain is built from TRBV20-1 and TRBJ2-3; lacking DNA, the TRBD1 call made by TCRdb goes unchecked. The CDR3 has 14 amino acids. Germline CDR1 and CDR2: DFQATT and SNEGSKA (reference sequence). CDR3 sequence reads: CSAGQGFRTDTQYF.

The CDR3 reads CASSLASGGAKNIQYF. The chain combines TRBV5-1 with TRBJ2-4; TCRdb picks TRBD1, but there is no DNA to check that call. CDR1 is SGHRS and CDR2 is YFSETQ in the germline V gene. The CDR3 is made up of 16 amino acids.

The V and J genes are TRBV12-3 or TRBV12-4 and TRBJ2-1; TCRdb calls TRBD1, which cannot be checked without DNA. CDR3 size: 13 residues. The CDR3 reads CASWTGGNNEQFF.

The chain employs TRBV6-5 and TRBJ1-1; TCRdb's assignment of TRBD1 cannot be checked, as there is no DNA. The CDR3 runs 14 residues. Germline V gene lookup returns CDR1 MNHEY and CDR2 SVGAGI. The CDR3 sequence: CASRWTGSHTEAFF.

This chain's CDR3 is CASSYSMDRQYEKLFF. The chain couples TRBV6-5 to TRBJ1-4; TCRdb outputs TRBD1, but without DNA this stays unchecked. Germline loops: CDR1 MNHEY, CDR2 SVGAGI. The CDR3 loop spans 16 amino acids.

V is TRBV11-2 and J is TRBJ2-3. Germline CDR1 reads SGHAT; CDR2 reads FQNNGV. The CDR3 sequence is 12 residues long. CDR3 sequence: CASSLTSHTQYF.

The V and J genes are TRBV5-1 and TRBJ2-1; TCRdb outputs TRBD1, but without DNA this stays unchecked. This CDR3 is built from 14 residues. The V gene's germline CDR1 is SGHRS and CDR2 YFSETQ. CDR3 residues: CASSLGPPRDEQFF.

V is TRBV4-1 and J is TRBJ2-1; with no DNA, the TCRdb D assignment of TRBD2 cannot be verified. Germline V gene data show CDR1 as MGHRA and CDR2 as YSYEKL. This CDR3 is 16 amino acids long. CDR3 region: CASSGTGTSVQGEQFF.

The rearrangement links TRBV20-1 to TRBJ2-5; TCRdb gives TRBD1 as the D gene, but with no DNA this cannot be confirmed. Germline V gene sequence: CDR1 DFQATT, CDR2 SNEGSKA (reference sequence). There are 13 residues in the CDR3. The CDR3 reads CSAQDGAKETQYF.

This sequence joins TRBV20-1 and TRBJ2-7; TCRdb returns TRBD2, unconfirmable since there is no DNA. This CDR3 region has 17 residues. The germline V gene has CDR1 DFQATT and CDR2 SNEGSKA (reference sequence). CDR3 loop: CSARESVGRGRGYEQYF.

CDR3 protein: CATSDSGSSYEQYF. The chain carries TRBV24-1 and TRBJ2-7; with no DNA, the TCRdb D assignment of TRBD2 cannot be verified. This CDR3 comprises 14 residues. Germline V CDR1 and CDR2: KGHDR, SFDVKD.

The gene calls are TRBV15 and TRBJ1-4. The CDR3 totals 15 residues. CDR1 and CDR2 (germline): LNHNV, YYDKDF (reference sequence). Here the CDR3 reads CATSRVLDAREKLFF. The full variable domain, rest sourced from reference TRBV15 and TRBJ1-4, is DAMVIQNPRYQVTQFGKPVTLSCSQTLNHNVMYWYQQKSSQAPKLLFHYYDKDFNNEADTPDNFQSRRPNTSFCFLDIRSPGLGDTAMYLCATSRVLDAREKLFFGSGTQLSVL.

The chain recombines TRBV2 with TRBJ1-5; the D call from TCRdb, TRBD1, cannot be confirmed without DNA. Germline V gene data show CDR1 as SNHLY and CDR2 as FYNNEI. This CDR3 has 15 residues. CDR3 region: CASREDRPGGQPQHF.

The rearrangement uses TRBV11-3 and TRBJ2-1; TCRdb's D call, TRBD2, is unchecked because there is no DNA. CDR1 and CDR2 (germline): SGHNT, YENEEA. The CDR3 spans 12 residues. This chain's CDR3 is CASGGLTVQQFF.

The CDR3 protein is CASYSVTDTQYF. The chain combines TRBV28 with TRBJ2-3; lacking DNA, the TRBD2 call made by TCRdb goes unchecked. The CDR3 has 12 residues. Germline CDR1 reads MDHEN; CDR2 reads SYDVKM.